These T cell receptor beta chains were read from a single sample in a study of blood T cell repertoires in COVID-19. The method was immunoSEQ multiplex PCR; TCRdb's version includes in-frame clones alone and lacks a portion of them. The table records hundreds of thousands of clones, approximately 92% of them present only once. Sequenced material: PBMCs or T cells enriched from blood (not recorded which). These receptors came from a man younger than 35 who had recovered from COVID-19. Each CDR3 is given with its conserved first and last residue. Each record gives: D gene, V gene, CDR3 protein. The D gene is left open where the match is weak.

>NA|TRBV9
CASSEAGAGNSPLHF
>NA|TRBV2
CASSPEGLWKLFF
>NA|TRBV3-1/TRBV3-2
CASSQVRGGEKLFF
>NA|TRBV2
CASRAGSSTDTQYF
>NA|TRBV7-9
CASSFRRDTGELFF
>NA|TRBV4-3
CASSQEYTGRAYEQYF
>TRBD1|TRBV19
CASSGGQGSTDTQYF
>NA|TRBV6-2/TRBV6-3
CASSPRGGLGYTF
>TRBD1|TRBV14
CASSQAPGQGFYGYTF
>TRBD1|TRBV18
CASSPLGTVDQPQHF